A selection of T cell receptor beta chains follows, all from one sample in a study of T-cell memory formation after mild COVID-19. TCRdb itself ran the 5' RACE reads through MiXCR, one entry per CDR3 protein. In the table there are about 560,000 distinct CDR3 sequences, roughly 21% of which are singletons. Sequencing used PBMCs or a T cell subset sorted from them (not recorded which). The receptors stem from an adult woman who had mild COVID-19 (a few samples of this study predate the infection). Cell type and time point are not known. The CDR3 runs from the conserved cysteine through the conserved F or W. A D gene is named only where the DNA matches it firmly. Clone size appears in some rows only: once, few, many, or a class for an expanded clone.

CDR3aa: CASSWYSGGSYEQYF
CDR3nt: TGTGCCAGCAGCTGGTATAGCGGGGGCTCCTACGAGCAGTACTTC
j_gene: TRBJ2-7
d_gene: TRBD2
abundance: few
v_gene: TRBV5-4

CDR3aa: CSVEPLEQSSYEQYF
CDR3nt: TGCAGCGTTGAACCCCTCGAACAGAGCTCCTACGAGCAGTACTTC
j_gene: TRBJ2-7
d_gene: NA
abundance: few
v_gene: TRBV29-1

CDR3aa: CASSQNGLGTEAFF
CDR3nt: TGTGCCAGCAGCCAAAATGGACTGGGCACTGAAGCTTTCTTT
j_gene: TRBJ1-1
d_gene: NA
abundance: NA
v_gene: TRBV7-2

CDR3aa: CASSSYGLAGSQETQYF
CDR3nt: TGTGCCAGCAGCTCCTACGGACTAGCGGGGTCACAAGAGACCCAGTACTTC
j_gene: TRBJ2-5
d_gene: TRBD2
abundance: few
v_gene: TRBV11-2

CDR3aa: CASSSTGQGRSSYNSPLHF
CDR3nt: TGTGCCAGCAGCTCGACTGGACAGGGGAGGAGCTCCTATAATTCACCCCTCCACTTT
j_gene: TRBJ1-6
d_gene: TRBD1
abundance: few
v_gene: TRBV7-9

CDR3aa: CASSQVEAGRADTQYF
CDR3nt: TGTGCCAGCAGCCAAGTGGAGGCGGGGAGGGCAGATACGCAGTATTTT
j_gene: TRBJ2-3
d_gene: TRBD2
abundance: few
v_gene: TRBV3-1

CDR3aa: CASSLEVQPNSPLHF
CDR3nt: TGCGCCAGCAGCTTGGAGGTGCAGCCTAATTCACCCCTCCACTTT
j_gene: TRBJ1-6
d_gene: NA
abundance: once
v_gene: TRBV5-1

CDR3aa: CASSLRGLYEQYF
CDR3nt: TGTGCCAGCAGCTTGAGGGGGCTCTACGAGCAGTACTTC
j_gene: TRBJ2-7
d_gene: TRBD1
abundance: NA
v_gene: TRBV5-5

CDR3aa: CSARVTVYNSPLHF
CDR3nt: TGCAGTGCTAGAGTGACAGTTTATAATTCACCCCTCCACTTT
j_gene: TRBJ1-6
d_gene: NA
abundance: NA
v_gene: TRBV20-1

CDR3aa: CASSPRTSSYEQYF
CDR3nt: TGCGCCAGCAGCCCCCGGACTAGCAGCTACGAGCAGTACTTC
j_gene: TRBJ2-7
d_gene: TRBD2
abundance: few
v_gene: TRBV4-3

CDR3aa: CASTPLIGANVLTF
CDR3nt: TGTGCCAGCACCCCACTTATAGGGGCCAACGTCCTGACTTTC
j_gene: TRBJ2-6
d_gene: NA
abundance: NA
v_gene: TRBV9

CDR3aa: CASSLAFSGGPTYNEQFF
CDR3nt: TGTGCCAGCAGCTTAGCCTTTAGCGGGGGCCCTACCTACAATGAGCAGTTCTTC
j_gene: TRBJ2-1
d_gene: TRBD2
abundance: NA
v_gene: TRBV7-6

CDR3aa: CSAQTGARGGDTQYF
CDR3nt: TGCAGTGCGCAGACAGGGGCCCGGGGGGGAGATACGCAGTATTTT
j_gene: TRBJ2-3
d_gene: NA
abundance: NA
v_gene: TRBV20-1

CDR3aa: CSVEIYTEAFF
CDR3nt: TGCAGCGTTGAAATTTACACTGAAGCTTTCTTT
j_gene: TRBJ1-1
d_gene: NA
abundance: few
v_gene: TRBV29-1

CDR3aa: CATSDPRGGQETQYF
CDR3nt: TGTGCCACCAGTGACCCGCGGGGGGGACAAGAGACCCAGTACTTC
j_gene: TRBJ2-5
d_gene: TRBD2
abundance: few
v_gene: TRBV24-1

CDR3aa: CSASPVTGRPQHF
CDR3nt: TGCAGTGCTAGTCCAGTGACCGGGAGGCCCCAGCATTTT
j_gene: TRBJ1-5
d_gene: NA
abundance: few
v_gene: TRBV20-1

CDR3aa: CASRDGGVTGELFF
CDR3nt: TGTGCCAGCAGGGACGGGGGAGTGACCGGGGAGCTGTTTTTT
j_gene: TRBJ2-2
d_gene: NA
abundance: NA
v_gene: TRBV6-5